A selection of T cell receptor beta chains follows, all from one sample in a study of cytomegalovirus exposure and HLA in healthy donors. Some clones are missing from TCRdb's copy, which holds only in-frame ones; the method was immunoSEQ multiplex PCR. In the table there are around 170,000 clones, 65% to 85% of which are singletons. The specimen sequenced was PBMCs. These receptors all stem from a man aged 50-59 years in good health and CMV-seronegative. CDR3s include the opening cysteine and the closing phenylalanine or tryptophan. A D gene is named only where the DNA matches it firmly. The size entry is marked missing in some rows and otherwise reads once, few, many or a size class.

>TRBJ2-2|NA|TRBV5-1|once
CASRTANTGELFF
TGCGCCAGCCGGACTGCGAACACCGGGGAGCTGTTTTTT
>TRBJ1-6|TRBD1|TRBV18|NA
CASSPNRGRSPLHF
TGTGCCAGCTCACCAAACAGGGGGCGTTCACCCCTCCACTTT
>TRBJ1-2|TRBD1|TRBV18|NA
CASSLGQPFRGYTF
TGTGCCAGCTCCCTGGGACAGCCTTTTAGGGGCTACACCTTC
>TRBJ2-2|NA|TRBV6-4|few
CASSEGADSTGELFF
TGTGCCAGCAGTGAAGGGGCAGACTCCACCGGGGAGCTGTTTTTT
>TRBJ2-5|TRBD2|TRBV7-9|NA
CASSLAGGATIQETQYF
TGTGCCAGCAGCTTAGCCGGGGGGGCCACTATCCAAGAGACCCAGTACTTC
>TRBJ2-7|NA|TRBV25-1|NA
CASSPPGKVYEQYF
TGTGCCAGCAGCCCCCCAGGGAAGGTCTACGAGCAGTACTTC
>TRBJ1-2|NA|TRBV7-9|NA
CASRPGTGLLYGYTF
TGTGCCAGCAGACCGGGTACGGGGTTACTCTATGGCTACACCTTC
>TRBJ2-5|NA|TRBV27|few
CASSQGGTQYF
TGTGCCAGCAGCCAAGGGGGGACCCAGTACTTC
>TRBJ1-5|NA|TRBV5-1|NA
CASSPSGSGQPQHF
TGCGCCAGCAGCCCCTCTGGCAGCGGACAGCCCCAGCATTTT
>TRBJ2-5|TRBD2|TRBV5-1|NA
CASSGTAGGWETQYF
TGCGCCAGCAGCGGGACAGCGGGGGGTTGGGAGACCCAGTACTTC
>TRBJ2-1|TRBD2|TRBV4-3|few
CASSQEAGTGGQFF
TGCGCCAGCAGCCAAGAAGCGGGAACGGGGGGGCAGTTCTTC
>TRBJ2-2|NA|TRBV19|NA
CAARGQTNTGELFF
TGTGCCGCAAGAGGACAGACGAACACCGGGGAGCTGTTTTTT
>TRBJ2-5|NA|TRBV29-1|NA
CSVAPGGQETQYF
TGCAGCGTTGCCCCCGGGGGCCAAGAGACCCAGTACTTC
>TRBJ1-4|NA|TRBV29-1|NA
CSVDSGEKLFF
TGCAGCGTTGATTCGGGTGAAAAACTGTTTTTT
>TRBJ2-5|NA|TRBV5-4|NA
CASSLNGGARETQYF
TGTGCCAGCAGCTTAAACGGGGGAGCTAGGGAGACCCAGTACTTC
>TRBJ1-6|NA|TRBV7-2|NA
CASSLDRSSYNSPLHF
TGTGCCAGCAGCTTAGATAGGAGCTCCTATAATTCACCCCTCCACTTT
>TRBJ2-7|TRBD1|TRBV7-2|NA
CASSLRWDRDYEQYF
TGTGCCAGCAGCTTAAGATGGGACAGGGACTACGAGCAGTACTTC
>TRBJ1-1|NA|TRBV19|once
CASNTGQLNTEAFF
TGTGCCAGTAATACGGGACAATTGAACACTGAAGCTTTCTTT
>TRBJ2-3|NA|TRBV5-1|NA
CASSPGLPDTQYF
TGCGCCAGCAGCCCGGGACTTCCAGATACGCAGTATTTT
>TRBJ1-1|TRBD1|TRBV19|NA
CASSKGQGRTEAFF
TGTGCCAGTAGTAAAGGACAGGGAAGAACTGAAGCTTTCTTT
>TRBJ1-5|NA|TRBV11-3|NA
CASREGGNSNQPQHF
TGTGCCAGCAGGGAGGGGGGGAACAGCAATCAGCCCCAGCATTTT
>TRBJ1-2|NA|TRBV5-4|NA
CASSLGGGYGYTF
TGTGCCAGCAGCTTGGGCGGGGGGTATGGCTACACCTTC
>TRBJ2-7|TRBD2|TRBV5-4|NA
CASSLASGEYEQYF
TGTGCCAGCAGCTTGGCTAGCGGGGAATACGAGCAGTACTTC
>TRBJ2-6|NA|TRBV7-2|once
CASIRESGANVLTF
TGTGCCAGTATCAGGGAATCTGGGGCCAACGTCCTGACTTTC
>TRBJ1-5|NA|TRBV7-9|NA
CSSSLGGVGNQPQHF
TGTTCCAGCAGCTTAGGGGGGGTAGGCAATCAGCCCCAGCATTTT
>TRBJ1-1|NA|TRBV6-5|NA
CASSYSRDTEAFF
TGTGCCAGCAGTTACTCGAGGGACACTGAAGCTTTCTTT
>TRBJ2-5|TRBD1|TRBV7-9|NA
CASSLALTGAQETQYF
TGTGCCAGCAGCTTAGCTTTGACAGGGGCCCAAGAGACCCAGTACTTC
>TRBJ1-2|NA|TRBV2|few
CASRGGPARTF
TGTGCCAGCAGAGGGGGACCAGCCCGCACCTTC
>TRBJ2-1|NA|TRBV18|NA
CASSPTQDFNNEQFF
TGTGCCAGCTCACCAACTCAGGATTTCAACAATGAGCAGTTCTTC
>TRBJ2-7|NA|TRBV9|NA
CASSVGATSENEQYF
TGTGCCAGCAGCGTAGGGGCTACCTCCGAAAACGAGCAGTACTTC
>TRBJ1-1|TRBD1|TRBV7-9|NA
CASSLGGTVNTEAFF
TGTGCCAGCAGCTTAGGGGGGACAGTGAACACTGAAGCTTTCTTT
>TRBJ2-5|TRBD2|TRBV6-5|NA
CASSTTSGQETQYF
TGTGCCAGCAGTACCACTAGCGGACAAGAGACCCAGTACTTC
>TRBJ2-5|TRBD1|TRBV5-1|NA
CASSPGTGFETQYF
TGCGCCAGCAGCCCCGGGACAGGGTTTGAGACCCAGTACTTC
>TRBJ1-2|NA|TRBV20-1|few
CSAWGDGYTF
TGCAGTGCTTGGGGGGATGGCTACACCTTC
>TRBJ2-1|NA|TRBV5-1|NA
CASSLTGFSSYNEQFF
TGCGCCAGCAGCTTGACAGGGTTTAGTTCCTACAATGAGCAGTTCTTC
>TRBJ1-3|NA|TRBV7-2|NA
CASSLGNFPAGNTIYF
TGTGCCAGCAGCTTAGGTAACTTCCCGGCTGGAAACACCATATATTTT
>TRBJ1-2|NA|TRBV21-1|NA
CAGGKEGYGYTF
TGTGCCGGGGGGAAGGAAGGCTATGGCTACACCTTC
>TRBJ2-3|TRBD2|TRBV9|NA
CASSVGSGVFSTDTQYF
TGTGCCAGCAGCGTAGGGAGCGGGGTTTTTAGCACAGATACGCAGTATTTT
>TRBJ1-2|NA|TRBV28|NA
CASALAGFGYTF
TGTGCCAGCGCCCTGGCGGGGTTTGGCTACACCTTC
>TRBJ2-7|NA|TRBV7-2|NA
CASSSAGAHEQYF
TGTGCCAGCAGCTCGGCAGGGGCCCACGAGCAGTACTTC
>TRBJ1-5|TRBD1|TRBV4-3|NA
CASSSGTGIDQPQHF
TGCGCCAGCAGCTCCGGGACAGGGATCGATCAGCCCCAGCATTTT
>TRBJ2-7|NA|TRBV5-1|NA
CASSLDRFRSYEQYF
TGCGCCAGCAGCTTGGACAGGTTTCGCTCCTACGAGCAGTACTTC
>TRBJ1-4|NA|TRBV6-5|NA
CASSYSPGTPDGKLFF
TGTGCCAGCAGTTACTCACCCGGGACACCGGATGGGAAACTGTTTTTT
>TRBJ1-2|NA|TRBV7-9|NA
CSSIYRDF
TGTTCCAGCATCTACAGGGACTTC
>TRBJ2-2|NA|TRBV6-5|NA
CASSYSAGELFF
TGTGCCAGCAGTTACTCCGCCGGGGAGCTGTTTTTT
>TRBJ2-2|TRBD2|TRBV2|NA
CASKGEAGYTGELFF
TGTGCCAGCAAAGGGGAAGCGGGGTACACCGGGGAGCTGTTTTTT
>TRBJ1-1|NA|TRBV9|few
CASSVASNTEAFF
TGTGCCAGCAGCGTAGCATCGAACACTGAAGCTTTCTTT
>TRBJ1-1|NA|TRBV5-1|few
CASRVGGEAFF
TGCGCCAGCAGGGTGGGAGGTGAAGCTTTCTTT
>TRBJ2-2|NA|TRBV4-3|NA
CASSQGGQRNTGELFF
TGCGCCAGCAGCCAGGGGGGACAGAGAAACACCGGGGAGCTGTTTTTT
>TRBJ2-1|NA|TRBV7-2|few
CASSSGGLYNEQFF
TGTGCCAGCAGCTCGGGGGGCTTATACAATGAGCAGTTCTTC
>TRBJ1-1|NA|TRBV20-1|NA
CSARTGVEAFF
TGCAGTGCTAGGACGGGGGTTGAAGCTTTCTTT
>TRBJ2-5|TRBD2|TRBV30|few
CAWSVYGGGTQYF
TGTGCCTGGAGTGTATATGGGGGGGGGACCCAGTACTTC
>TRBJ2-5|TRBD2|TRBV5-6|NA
CASSLWGTSGERYF
TGTGCCAGCAGCTTGTGGGGGACTAGCGGCGAACGGTACTTC
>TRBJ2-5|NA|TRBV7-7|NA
CASSLGRAEETQYF
TGTGCCAGCAGCTTGGGCAGGGCTGAAGAGACCCAGTACTTC
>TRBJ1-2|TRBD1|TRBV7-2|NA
CASSTQGAYGYTF
TGTGCCAGCAGCACTCAGGGGGCATATGGCTACACCTTC
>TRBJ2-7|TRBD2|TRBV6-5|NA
CASSYRGGNYEQYF
TGTGCCAGCAGTTACCGCGGGGGAAACTACGAGCAGTACTTC
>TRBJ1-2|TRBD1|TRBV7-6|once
CASSSPGQATF
TGTGCCAGCAGCTCCCCGGGACAGGCCACCTTC
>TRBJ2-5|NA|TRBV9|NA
CASSEGLASAETQYF
TGTGCCAGCAGCGAGGGACTGGCGAGCGCGGAGACCCAGTACTTC
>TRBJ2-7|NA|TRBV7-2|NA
CASSPGGAGGLWWEQYF
TGTGCCAGCAGCCCAGGGGGTGCGGGAGGACTTTGGTGGGAGCAGTACTTC
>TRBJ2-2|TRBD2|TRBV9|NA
CASSAGLASGELFF
TGTGCCAGCAGCGCGGGACTAGCCTCCGGGGAGCTGTTTTTT